One sample yielded the 26 T cell receptor beta chains listed below, sequenced in a study of T-cell memory formation after mild COVID-19. Via MiXCR, TCRdb re-called the 5' RACE reads, giving one row per CDR3 protein. The data show about 610,000 distinct CDR3 sequences, approximately 15% seen once. Material for sequencing was PBMCs or a T cell subset sorted from them (not recorded which). All receptors derive from an adult woman who had mild COVID-19 (a few samples of this study predate the infection). Cell type and time point are not known.

This clonotype was seen a few times. J is TRBJ1-2 and V is TRBV7-8, with D unclear. Trimming took off 1 base at V and 8 bases at J, with 14 bases between the two ends. CDR1 SGHVS and CDR2 FQNEAQ come from the germline V gene. This CDR3 has 14 amino acids. CDR3 bases: TGTGCCAGCAGCTTAGAGGCGGGCAGTTTGGGCTACACCTTC. Protein sequence: CASSLEAGSLGYTF.

Only a few counts were recorded for this clonotype. This chain uses TRBV3-1 with TRBJ1-1, with D perhaps TRBD1 (5 bases). Trimming removed 0 bases from V and 5 bases from J, with 16 bases in between. Germline V gene data show CDR1 as LGHDT and CDR2 as YNNKEL (reference sequence). The CDR3 sequence is 16 residues long. CDR3 protein: CASSQDPAGSRTEAFF. CDR3 sequence (DNA): TGTGCCAGCAGCCAAGATCCAGCAGGGAGTAGGACTGAAGCTTTCTTT.

The chain recombines TRBV30 with TRBJ2-5, with 7 bases matching TRBD2. Germline V lookup: CDR1 GTSNPN, CDR2 SVGIG (reference sequence). The CDR3 runs 13 residues. V shed 4 bases, J shed 5 bases, and the junction held 7 bases outside the gene matches. The CDR3 here is CAWKLSGVETQYF. As DNA, the CDR3 is TGTGCCTGGAAACTCAGCGGGGTGGAGACCCAGTACTTC.

The V gene is TRBV9, the J gene TRBJ1-3, with TRBD1 matching over 7 bases. After removal of 5 bases from V and 0 bases from J, the junction contained 5 bases not matched to a gene. In germline, CDR1 is SGDLS, CDR2 YYNGEE. The CDR3 extends over 15 amino acids. CDR3 in amino acids: CASSDREPSGNTIYF. Here the CDR3 DNA reads TGTGCCAGCAGTGACAGGGAACCCTCTGGAAACACCATATATTTT.

This clonotype has just a few counts. The V call is TRBV12-3 or TRBV12-4, the J call TRBJ2-1; possibly TRBD1 for D (6 bases). The CDR3 has 17 residues. Trimming removed 4 bases at V and 3 bases at J, with 19 bases between. The CDR3 DNA follows: TGTGCCAGCAGTTCACCCGCCGGGACAACGCTCTACAATGAGCAGTTCTTC. Amino acids: CASSSPAGTTLYNEQFF.

There are a few counts of this clonotype. This rearrangement joins TRBV7-2 to TRBJ2-1; 9 bases align to TRBD2. The germline CDR1 and CDR2 sequences are SGHTA and FQGNSA. V lost 3 bases and J lost 6; bases outside the gene matches: 6. CDR3 size: 15 residues. The CDR3 coding sequence is TGTGCCAGCAGCTTGGTGGGACTAGCATCCAATGAGCAGTTCTTC. Amino acids: CASSLVGLASNEQFF.

This clonotype was seen more than once but under ten times. The rearrangement links TRBV6-2 or TRBV6-3 to TRBJ1-5, with a possible D match to TRBD1 (6 bases). Trimming took 0 bases from V and 4 from J, leaving 16 bases between them. Germline lookup yields CDR1 MNHEY and CDR2 SVGEGT. This CDR3 is 17 amino acids long. The CDR3 bases are TGTGCCAGCAGTTACTCGGGGGCGGGGACCAGGAATCAGCCCCAGCATTTT. Translating gives CASSYSGAGTRNQPQHF.

The chain employs TRBV12-3 or TRBV12-4 and TRBJ2-3, with D perhaps TRBD2 (5 bases). The CDR3 consists of 17 residues. The V and J ends lost 5 bases and 3 bases respectively, with 21 bases between them. CDR3 sequence (DNA): TGTGCCAGCAGTCGCAGACGTCTAGCCGACGGGACAGATACGCAGTATTTT. Its translation is CASSRRRLADGTDTQYF.

A remark on this clonotype: This may be a read error: a much more frequent sequence differs by one nucleotide. This chain uses TRBV28 with TRBJ2-4; possibly TRBD2 for D (6 bases). V was shortened by 7 bases and J by 0 bases, with 16 bases between the two germline ends. This CDR3 is 16 amino acids long. Germline CDR1 MDHEN, CDR2 SYDVKM. CDR3 sequence reads: CASTPETSRAKNIQYF. DNA of the CDR3: TGTGCCAGCACCCCCGAGACTAGTCGAGCCAAAAACATTCAGTACTTC.

The chain links TRBV4-1 to TRBJ2-7; no clear D. Germline CDR1 and CDR2: MGHRA and YSYEKL. Trimming removed 3 bases from V and 1 base from J, with 13 bases in between. CDR3 size: 15 residues. CDR3 DNA: TGCGCCAGCAGCCACAAGGTAGGGCAGTCCTACGAGCAGTACTTC. This codes for CASSHKVGQSYEQYF.

V usage is TRBV7-9 and J usage is TRBJ2-6; TRBD1 might be the D (5 bases). Trimming took 5 bases from V and 0 from J, leaving 11 bases between them. This CDR3 contains 16 residues. Germline lookup yields CDR1 SEHNR and CDR2 FQNEAQ (reference sequence). The CDR3 loop reads CASSPPGISGANVLTF. The CDR3 coding sequence is TGTGCCAGCAGCCCCCCAGGGATCTCTGGGGCCAACGTCCTGACTTTC. Drawing the rest from reference TRBV7-9 and TRBJ2-6, the complete variable domain is DTGVSQNPRHKITKRGQNVTFRCDPISEHNRLYWYRQTLGQGPEFLTYFQNEAQLEKSRLLSDRFSAERPKGSFSTLEIQRTEQGDSAMYLCASSPPGISGANVLTFGAGSRLTVL.

The chain uses TRBV4-1 and TRBJ2-1; D ambiguous. With 0 bases removed from V and 5 bases from J, the gap between germline ends came to 14 bases. The V gene's germline CDR1 is MGHRA and CDR2 YSYEKL. The CDR3 is made up of 16 amino acids. CDR3 region: CASSQEGDPLDNEQFF. The CDR3 DNA reads TGCGCCAGCAGCCAAGAGGGCGACCCCTTAGACAATGAGCAGTTCTTC.

This clonotype came up a few times. V is TRBV20-1 and J is TRBJ1-1, with unresolved D. CDR3 length: 15 amino acids. Trimming took off 5 bases at V and 0 bases at J, with 16 bases between the two ends. The germline V gene has CDR1 DFQATT and CDR2 SNEGSKA (reference sequence). DNA of the CDR3: TGCAGTGCTTACCGTCGACGGAACATGAACACTGAAGCTTTCTTT. Translated, it gives CSAYRRRNMNTEAFF.

CDR3 DNA: TGTGCCAGCAGTTTAAGGGGGACAGGGTTAGGCAATGAGCAGTTCTTC. This translates into CASSLRGTGLGNEQFF. This chain joins TRBV12-3 or TRBV12-4 and TRBJ2-1, with 9 bases identical to TRBD1. This CDR3 spans 16 amino acids. V shed 2 bases, J shed 6 bases, and the junction held 8 bases outside the gene matches.

CDR3 nucleotide sequence: TGTGCCACCAGCACAGTAAATGCGGAGACCCAGTACTTC. Its translation is CATSTVNAETQYF. V is TRBV15 and J is TRBJ2-5; no clear D. V lost 4 bases and J lost 5, with 11 bases in between. CDR1 and CDR2 from the germline V gene are LNHNV and YYDKDF (reference sequence). This CDR3 has 13 amino acids.

In its sample, this clonotype was seen a few times. The chain uses TRBV27 and TRBJ2-3; a weak D match, TRBD1 (5 bases). Deletions cut 1 base from V and 2 bases from J, with 10 bases between. The length of the CDR3 is 15 residues. The germline gives CDR1 MNHEY, CDR2 SMNVEV (reference sequence). CDR3 coding DNA: TGTGCCAGCAGTTTATGGGGCAGACCCACAGATACGCAGTATTTT. It translates to CASSLWGRPTDTQYF.

V usage is TRBV7-9 and J usage is TRBJ1-1, with unresolved D. The CDR3 has 13 amino acids. With 6 bases removed from V and 2 bases from J, the gap between germline ends came to 10 bases. Germline V gene lookup returns CDR1 SEHNR and CDR2 FQNEAQ (reference sequence). In DNA form, the CDR3 reads TGTGCCAGCAGACGGTGGGGAAACACTGAAGCTTTCTTT. Translating it yields CASRRWGNTEAFF.

The sample holds a few counts of this clonotype. V and J are TRBV7-8 and TRBJ1-5; 8 positions agree with TRBD1. The V gene end was trimmed by 5 bases and the J gene end by 7 bases; junction bases not matched to a gene: 7. Germline V gene data show CDR1 as SGHVS and CDR2 as FQNEAQ. There are 14 residues in the CDR3. CDR3 nucleotide sequence: TGTGCCAGCAGCGTCAGGGGGCTCGGGCAGCCCCAGCATTTT. Its protein product is CASSVRGLGQPQHF.

This rearrangement joins TRBV5-1 to TRBJ2-5; 14 bases are shared with TRBD2. Trimming removed 4 bases from V and 5 bases from J; junction bases left unmatched: 10. The germline gives CDR1 SGHRS, CDR2 YFSETQ. The length of the CDR3 is 17 residues. CDR3 sequence reads: CASSPGLAGGIEETQYF. The CDR3 nucleotides read TGCGCCAGCAGCCCTGGACTAGCGGGGGGAATTGAGGAGACCCAGTACTTC.

The gene calls are TRBV2 and TRBJ2-3; D call uncertain. This CDR3 has 12 amino acids. Germline CDR1 is SNHLY and CDR2 is FYNNEI. Deletions cut 6 bases from V and 6 bases from J, with 10 bases between. The CDR3 nucleotides are TGTGCCAGCAGGCCCCCCAGGGATACGCAGTATTTT. It specifies CASRPPRDTQYF. Full variable domain (remainder filled in from reference TRBV2 and TRBJ2-3): EPEVTQTPSHQVTQMGQEVILRCVPISNHLYFYWYRQILGQKVEFLVSFYNNEISEKSEIFDDQFSVERPDGSNFTLKIRSTKLEDSAMYFCASRPPRDTQYFGPGTRLTVL.

This clonotype was counted between two and nine times. The chain has TRBV5-1 and TRBJ2-5; D is possibly TRBD2 (5 bases). This CDR3 has 14 amino acids. The V end was cut by 1 base, the J end by 1 base, with 8 bases between. Germline loops: CDR1 SGHRS, CDR2 YFSETQ. CDR3 DNA: TGCGCCAGCAGCTTGTGGGCGGGCCAAGAGACCCAGTACTTC. Amino acids: CASSLWAGQETQYF.

The chain couples TRBV7-9 to TRBJ1-2; tentative D call: TRBD1 (5 bases). The CDR3 runs to 13 residues. Trimming shortened V by 7 bases and J by 8 bases, and 17 bases separated the two germline ends. Germline assignment: CDR1 SEHNR and CDR2 FQNEAQ (reference sequence). The CDR3 loop reads CASTSTNGGGYTF. In nucleotides, the CDR3 is TGTGCCAGCACAAGCACGAACGGGGGAGGCTACACCTTC. The whole variable domain, remainder taken from reference TRBV7-9 and TRBJ1-2, is DTGVSQNPRHKITKRGQNVTFRCDPISEHNRLYWYRQTLGQGPEFLTYFQNEAQLEKSRLLSDRFSAERPKGSFSTLEIQRTEQGDSAMYLCASTSTNGGGYTFGSGTRLTVV.

This clonotype was detected only a few times. The CDR3 coding sequence is TGTGCCAGTAGTATAGCCGGTTGGGAGCGGGAGAGGTTCTCCTACAATGAGCAGTTCTTC. It translates to CASSIAGWERERFSYNEQFF. J is TRBJ2-1 and V is TRBV19; 8 nucleotides match TRBD2. The germline CDR1 and CDR2 sequences are LNHDA and SQIVND (reference sequence). CDR3 length: 20 amino acids. Germline trimming cut 1 base from V and 0 bases from J; bases unmatched to any gene: 14.

V and J are TRBV27 and TRBJ2-7; possibly TRBD2 for D (6 bases). From germline, CDR1 is MNHEY and CDR2 SMNVEV (reference sequence). CDR3 length equals 14 residues. V was trimmed by 5 bases and J by 7 bases, leaving 18 bases between them. The CDR3: CASSPPPAGREQYF. CDR3 in DNA: TGTGCCAGCAGTCCTCCCCCGGCGGGAAGAGAGCAGTACTTC.

In this sample, this clonotype turned up many times. The V call is TRBV7-9, the J call TRBJ2-1; no firm D call. This CDR3 is 15 amino acids long. Germline assignment: CDR1 SEHNR and CDR2 FQNEAQ (reference sequence). The V end was cut by 4 bases, the J end by 4 bases, with 14 bases between. CDR3 DNA: TGTGCCAGCAGCTCAACATCGCCTTCTTACAATGAGCAGTTCTTC. Its protein product is CASSSTSPSYNEQFF.

The chain carries TRBV15 and TRBJ1-2; unclear D gene. CDR3 length: 12 residues. V shed 0 bases and J shed 4 bases, with 3 bases lying between them. Germline CDR1 is LNHNV and CDR2 is YYDKDF (reference sequence). The CDR3 here is CATSRDTYGYTF. The CDR3 DNA reads as TGTGCCACCAGCAGAGACACCTATGGCTACACCTTC.